The following is a T cell receptor (beta chain) sequence with its context. This sample was taken from a study of blood T cell repertoires in COVID-19. In the study overall: COVID-19 samples from acute and convalescent phases originated in the United States, Italy and Spain.

TCRdb's table, derived via immunoSEQ multiplex PCR, lists solely in-frame clones and lacks some. The table shows more than 45,000 clones, with roughly 88% occurring only once. The length of the CDR3 is 14 residues. With 4 bases removed from V and 5 bases from J, the gap between germline ends came to 16 bases. Germline CDR1 is SGDLS and CDR2 is YYNGEE. This chain joins TRBV9 and TRBJ2-7, with D possibly matching TRBD1 (6 bases). Sequenced input: peripheral blood. The TCR comes from a man older than 75 with acute or convalescent COVID-19. DNA of the CDR3: TGTGCCAGCAGCTTCCGGACCGAGGGGGACGAGCAGTACTTC. Translating gives CASSFRTEGDEQYF.